Described below is a single TCR beta chain sequence and its context. The source of the sample is a study of blood T cell repertoires in COVID-19. V lost 6 bases, J lost 0 bases, and 11 bases lay in between. The CDR3 runs to 15 residues. Germline V gene lookup returns CDR1 SNHLY and CDR2 FYNNEI. TCRdb's table, derived via immunoSEQ multiplex PCR, lists solely in-frame clones and lacks some. Here the sample spans around 250,000 clones, about 85% being singletons. Source material: peripheral blood. The TCR sequence derives from a man between 25 and 39 years old who had recovered from COVID-19. This chain connects TRBV2 to TRBJ2-2, with D possibly TRBD2 on 5 matching bases. CDR3 coding DNA: TGTGCCAGCAGAAAGACTAACGCGAACACCGGGGAGCTGTTTTTT. Protein: CASRKTNANTGELFF.